This T cell receptor beta chain was captured in a study of response to subunit inactivated influenza vaccine. Each CDR3 protein gets one entry after TCRdb re-called the RT-PCR reads with MiXCR. This table holds about half a million distinct CDR3 sequences, roughly 27% found once. The CDR3 spans 14 residues. Between the trimmed V and J ends, which lost 5 bases and 2 bases, there was a span of 12 bases. Germline V gives CDR1 SGHVS, CDR2 FQNEAQ. Comment on this clonotype: Its antigen is unidentified.

Study conclusions and caveats: Few new T cells, the authors suggested, are recruited by each seasonal influenza vaccination.

The TCR originated in a man in his forties or fifties who received an inactivated influenza vaccine. The gene calls are TRBV7-8 and TRBJ2-5; the D is unclear. Sequences were derived from CD4+ T cells sorted from PBMCs, sampled around 5 days after vaccination. In nucleotides, the CDR3 is TGTGCCAGCAGCATTGGGCGGTTTCAAGAGACCCAGTACTTC. Encoded protein: CASSIGRFQETQYF.